Listed below are T cell receptor beta chains from one sample, sequenced in a study of cytomegalovirus exposure and HLA in healthy donors. The protocol was immunoSEQ multiplex PCR, while the TCRdb copy is restricted to in-frame clones and leaves out a portion. This table holds roughly 78,000 clones. Sequencing was carried out using PBMCs. The receptors derive from a boy between 5 and 17 years old in good health and CMV-seronegative. Both conserved end residues are part of each CDR3. D genes are given only for firm matches.

TRBV19	TRBD2	TRBJ2-2	TGTGCCAGTAGTATCGAAGGACTAGCGGGAGCGCGGACCGGGGAGCTGTTTTTT	CASSIEGLAGARTGELFF
TRBV7-2	NA	TRBJ2-3	TGTGCCAGCAGCCCCATGCGAGATACGCAGTATTTT	CASSPMRDTQYF
TRBV4-3	NA	TRBJ1-1	TGCGCCAGCAGCCAAGATATGAACACTGAAGCTTTCTTT	CASSQDMNTEAFF
TRBV4-1	TRBD1	TRBJ2-1	TGCGCCAGCAGCCGGGGTTCGGGACAGCTATCCCACAATGAGCAGTTCTTC	CASSRGSGQLSHNEQFF
TRBV12-5	TRBD1	TRBJ2-3	TGTGCTAGTGGTTTGGTATTCGGACAGGGGAAGAAAACGCAGTATTTT	CASGLVFGQGKKTQYF
TRBV4-2	TRBD1	TRBJ2-5	TGTGCCAGCAGCCGACCCCGGGACAGGGGCCAAGAGACCCAGTACTTC	CASSRPRDRGQETQYF
TRBV6-1	TRBD1	TRBJ2-3	TGTGCCAGCAGTGGCGGTTCCGGGACAGGGGGCGTAGGTTTCACAGATACGCAGTATTTT	CASSGGSGTGGVGFTDTQYF
TRBV16	NA	TRBJ1-1	TGTGCCAGCAGCCAATCGGGGAGTGTGCAGAAAGCTTTCTTT	CASSQSGSVQKAFF
TRBV5-1	TRBD1	TRBJ1-1	TGCGCCAGCAGCCCAAACAGGGGCGGCACTGAAGCTTTCTTT	CASSPNRGGTEAFF
TRBV4-3	TRBD1	TRBJ2-3	TGCGCCAGCAGCCAAGCAGGGGGCAGGACAGATACGCAGTATTTT	CASSQAGGRTDTQYF
TRBV7-2	TRBD2	TRBJ2-1	TGTGCCAGCAGCGTAAGCGGGGGGTACCACAATGAGCAGTTCTTC	CASSVSGGYHNEQFF
TRBV5-1	NA	TRBJ2-2	TGCGCCAGCAGCTTGGTGCCAGGCGCGAACACCGGGGAGCTGTTTTTT	CASSLVPGANTGELFF
TRBV2	NA	TRBJ1-2	TGTGCCAGCAGTCGGACGGGAGCTAACTATGGCTACACCTTC	CASSRTGANYGYTF
TRBV5-6	NA	TRBJ2-7	TGTGCCAGCAGCTCCGGGAAATACATCTACGAGCAGTACTTC	CASSSGKYIYEQYF
TRBV5-6	NA	TRBJ1-3	TGTGCCAGCAGCCCGACATACTCTGGAAACACCATATATTTT	CASSPTYSGNTIYF
TRBV30	TRBD1	TRBJ1-1	TGTGCCTGGAGTGTTTCTCGAACAGGGGTCACTGAAGATTTCTTT	CAWSVSRTGVTEDFF
TRBV30	NA	TRBJ1-1	TGTGCCTGGAGTGTAATTGGGAGAACGGTGAACACTGAAGCTTTCTTT	CAWSVIGRTVNTEAFF